This paragraph reports one T cell receptor beta chain. The antigen is unknown. V lost 6 bases and J 4 bases, leaving 13 bases between the germline ends. The germline V gene has CDR1 MNHEY and CDR2 SVGEGT. The CDR3 is 13 amino acids. This entry belongs to a study of CD8 T cells in ankylosing spondylitis. Overall study findings and caveats: In the blood and synovial fluid of reactive arthritis, some motif variants had been previously reported. Blood from ankylosing spondylitis patients appeared to carry a characteristic roughly 8-variant TCR beta motif. Relatively scarce in peripheral blood, disease-linked clones were CD8+. Reportedly, significant enrichment of disease-linked clones occurred in matched ankylosing spondylitis synovial fluid.

Scientists made TCR beta libraries using quantitative 5'-RACE with molecular barcodes. MiXCR, applied by TCRdb to the 5' RACE reads, yields one record per CDR3 protein. The data hold about 460,000 distinct CDR3 sequences, with roughly 5.2% observed a single time. The V and J genes are TRBV6-2 or TRBV6-3 and TRBJ2-7; tentatively, D is TRBD1 (6 bases). The sequence was obtained from a male donor with ankylosing spondylitis. Sequenced sample: blood, either unsorted or a sorted T cell fraction (not recorded which). CDR3 nucleotide sequence: TGTGCCAGCAGCCTCCTCCAGGGGTACGAGCAGTACTTC. Encoded protein: CASSLLQGYEQYF.